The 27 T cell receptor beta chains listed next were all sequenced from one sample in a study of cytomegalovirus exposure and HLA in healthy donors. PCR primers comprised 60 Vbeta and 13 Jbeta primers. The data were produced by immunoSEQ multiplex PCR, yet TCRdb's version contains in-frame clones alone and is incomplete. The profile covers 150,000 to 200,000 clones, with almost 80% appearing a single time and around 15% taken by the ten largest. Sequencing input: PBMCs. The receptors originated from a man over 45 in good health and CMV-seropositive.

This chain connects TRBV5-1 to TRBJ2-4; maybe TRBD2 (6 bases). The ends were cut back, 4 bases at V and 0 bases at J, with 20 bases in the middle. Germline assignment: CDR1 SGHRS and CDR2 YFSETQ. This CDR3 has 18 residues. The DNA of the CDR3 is TGCGCCAGCAGCGTGGGAGGAAGTAAATCGGGAGCCAAAAACATTCAGTACTTC. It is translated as CASSVGGSKSGAKNIQYF. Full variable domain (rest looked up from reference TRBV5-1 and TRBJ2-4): KAGVTQTPRYLIKTRGQQVTLSCSPISGHRSVSWYQQTPGQGLQFLFEYFSETQRNKGNFPGRFSGRQFSNSRSEMNVSTLELGDSALYLCASSVGGSKSGAKNIQYFGAGTRLSVL.

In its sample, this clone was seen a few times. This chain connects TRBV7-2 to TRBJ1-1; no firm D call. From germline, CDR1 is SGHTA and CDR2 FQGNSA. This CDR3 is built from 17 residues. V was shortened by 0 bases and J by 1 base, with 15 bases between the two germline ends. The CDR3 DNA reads TGTGCCAGCAGCTTAGCTGACCTCCCCGAGGGGAACACTGAAGCTTTCTTT. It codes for CASSLADLPEGNTEAFF. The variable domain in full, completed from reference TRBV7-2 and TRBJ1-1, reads GAGVSQSPSNKVTEKGKDVELRCDPISGHTALYWYRQSLGQGLEFLIYFQGNSAPDKSGLPSDRFSAERTGGSVSTLTIQRTQQEDSAVYLCASSLADLPEGNTEAFFGQGTRLTVV.

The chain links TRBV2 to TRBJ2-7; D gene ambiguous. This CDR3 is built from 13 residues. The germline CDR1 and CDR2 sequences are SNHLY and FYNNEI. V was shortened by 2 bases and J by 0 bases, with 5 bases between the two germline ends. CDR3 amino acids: CASSELGSYEQYV. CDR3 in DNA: TGTGCCAGCAGTGAATTGGGCTCCTACGAGCAGTACGTC.

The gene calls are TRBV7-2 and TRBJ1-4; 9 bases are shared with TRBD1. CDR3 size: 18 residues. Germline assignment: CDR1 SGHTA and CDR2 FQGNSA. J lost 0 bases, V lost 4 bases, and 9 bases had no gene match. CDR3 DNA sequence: TGTGCCAGCAGCTCTCGGACAGGGGCCTTTGCAACTAATGAAAAACTGTTTTTT. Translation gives CASSSRTGAFATNEKLFF.

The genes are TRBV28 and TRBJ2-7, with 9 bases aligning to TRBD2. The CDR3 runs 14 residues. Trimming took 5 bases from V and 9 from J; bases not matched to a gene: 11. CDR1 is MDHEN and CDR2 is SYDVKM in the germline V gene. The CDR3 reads CASSGSGGPLWQYV. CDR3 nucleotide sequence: TGTGCCAGCAGTGGTAGCGGGGGTCCTCTTTGGCAGTACGTC.

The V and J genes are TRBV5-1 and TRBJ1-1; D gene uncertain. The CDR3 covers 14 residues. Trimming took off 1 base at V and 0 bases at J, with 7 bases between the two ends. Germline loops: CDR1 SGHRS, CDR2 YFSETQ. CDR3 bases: TGCGCCAGCAGCTTGTCCGGGATGAACACTGAAGCTTTCTTT. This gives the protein CASSLSGMNTEAFF.

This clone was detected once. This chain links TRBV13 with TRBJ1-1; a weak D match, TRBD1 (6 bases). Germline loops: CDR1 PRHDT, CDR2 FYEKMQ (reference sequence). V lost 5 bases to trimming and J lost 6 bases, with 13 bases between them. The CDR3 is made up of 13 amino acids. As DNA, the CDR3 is TGTGCCAGCAGCCCATACAGGGTCTCTGAAGCTTTCTTT. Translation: CASSPYRVSEAFF.

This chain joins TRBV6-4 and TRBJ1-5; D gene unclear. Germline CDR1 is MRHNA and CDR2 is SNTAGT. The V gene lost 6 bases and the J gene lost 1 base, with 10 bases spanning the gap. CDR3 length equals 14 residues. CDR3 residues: CASSEEYSNQPQHF. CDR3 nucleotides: TGTGCCAGCAGCGAAGAGTACAGCAATCAGCCCCAGCATTTT.

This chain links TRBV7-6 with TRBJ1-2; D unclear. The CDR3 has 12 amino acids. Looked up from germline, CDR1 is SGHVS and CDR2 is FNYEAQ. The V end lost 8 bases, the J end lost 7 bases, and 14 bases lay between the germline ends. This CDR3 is CASSRENFGYTF. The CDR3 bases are TGTGCCAGCTCTCGCGAAAATTTTGGCTACACCTTC.

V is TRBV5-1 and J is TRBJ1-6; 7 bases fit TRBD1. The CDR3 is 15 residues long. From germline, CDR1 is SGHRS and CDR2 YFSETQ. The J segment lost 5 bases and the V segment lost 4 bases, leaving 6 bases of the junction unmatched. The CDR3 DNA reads TGCGCCAGCAGCAAGGCCGGGACAGATAATTCACCCCTCCACTTT. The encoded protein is CASSKAGTDNSPLHF.

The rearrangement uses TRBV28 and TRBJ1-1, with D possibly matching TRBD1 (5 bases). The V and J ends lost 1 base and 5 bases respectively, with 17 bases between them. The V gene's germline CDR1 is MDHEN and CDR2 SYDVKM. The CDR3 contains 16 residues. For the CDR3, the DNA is TGTGCCAGCAGTTTATCCCTAGGGGTGGGTGGGACTGAAGCTTTCTTT. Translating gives CASSLSLGVGGTEAFF.

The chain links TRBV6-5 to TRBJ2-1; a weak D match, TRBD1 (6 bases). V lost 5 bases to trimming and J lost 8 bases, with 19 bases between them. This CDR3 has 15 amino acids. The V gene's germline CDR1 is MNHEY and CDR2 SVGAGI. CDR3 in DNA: TGTGCCAGCAGTATAGGGGCGGCAGGGGCGGATGAGCAGTTCTTC. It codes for CASSIGAAGADEQFF.

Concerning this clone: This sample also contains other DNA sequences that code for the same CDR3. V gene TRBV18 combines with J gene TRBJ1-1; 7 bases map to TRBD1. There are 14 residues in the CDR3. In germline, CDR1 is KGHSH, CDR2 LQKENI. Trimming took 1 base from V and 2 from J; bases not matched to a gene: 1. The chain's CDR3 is CASSPQGANTEAFF. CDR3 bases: TGTGCCAGCTCACCACAGGGGGCTAACACTGAAGCTTTCTTT.

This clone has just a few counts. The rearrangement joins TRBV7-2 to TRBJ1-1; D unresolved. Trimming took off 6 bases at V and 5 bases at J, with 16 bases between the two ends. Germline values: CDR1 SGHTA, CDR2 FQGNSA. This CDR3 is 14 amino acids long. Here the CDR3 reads CASSRGREVTEAFF. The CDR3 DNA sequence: TGTGCCAGCAGTCGTGGGAGGGAAGTGACTGAAGCTTTCTTT. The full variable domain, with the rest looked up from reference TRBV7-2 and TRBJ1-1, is GAGVSQSPSNKVTEKGKDVELRCDPISGHTALYWYRQSLGQGLEFLIYFQGNSAPDKSGLPSDRFSAERTGGSVSTLTIQRTQQEDSAVYLCASSRGREVTEAFFGQGTRLTVV.

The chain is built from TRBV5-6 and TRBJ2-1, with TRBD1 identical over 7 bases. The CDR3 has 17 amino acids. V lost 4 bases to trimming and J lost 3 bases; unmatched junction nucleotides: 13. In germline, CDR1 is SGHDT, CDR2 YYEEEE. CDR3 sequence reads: CASSLSQGRLNYNEQFF. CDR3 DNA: TGTGCCAGCAGCCTATCACAGGGGCGACTAAACTACAATGAGCAGTTCTTC.

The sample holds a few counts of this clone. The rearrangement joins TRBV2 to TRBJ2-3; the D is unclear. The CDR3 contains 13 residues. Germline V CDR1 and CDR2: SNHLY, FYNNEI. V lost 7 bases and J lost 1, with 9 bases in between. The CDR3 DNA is TGTGCCAGCAATTCAATAGGCACAGATACGCAGTATTTT. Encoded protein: CASNSIGTDTQYF. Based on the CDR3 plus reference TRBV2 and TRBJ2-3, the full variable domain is EPEVTQTPSHQVTQMGQEVILRCVPISNHLYFYWYRQILGQKVEFLVSFYNNEISEKSEIFDDQFSVERPDGSNFTLKIRSTKLEDSAMYFCASNSIGTDTQYFGPGTRLTVL.

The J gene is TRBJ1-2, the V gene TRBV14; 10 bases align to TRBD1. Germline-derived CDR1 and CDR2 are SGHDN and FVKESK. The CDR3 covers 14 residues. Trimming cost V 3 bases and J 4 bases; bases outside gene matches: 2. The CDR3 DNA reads TGTGCCAGCAGCCAGCGGACAGGGGGCTATGGCTACACCTTC. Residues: CASSQRTGGYGYTF.

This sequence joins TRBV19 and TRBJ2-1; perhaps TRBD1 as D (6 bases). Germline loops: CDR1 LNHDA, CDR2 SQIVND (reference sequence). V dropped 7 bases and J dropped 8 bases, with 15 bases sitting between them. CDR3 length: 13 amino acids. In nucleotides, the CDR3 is TGTGCCAGTACACAGGGTCTTGGGGATGAGCAGTTCTTC. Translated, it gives CASTQGLGDEQFF.

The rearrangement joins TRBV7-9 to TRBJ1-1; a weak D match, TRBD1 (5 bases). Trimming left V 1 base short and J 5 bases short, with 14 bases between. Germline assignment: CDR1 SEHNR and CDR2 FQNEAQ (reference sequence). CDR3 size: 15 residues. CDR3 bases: TGTGCCAGCAGCTTAGTTGGGCAGGGTAAGACTGAAGCTTTCTTT. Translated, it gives CASSLVGQGKTEAFF. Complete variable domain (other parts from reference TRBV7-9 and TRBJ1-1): DTGVSQNPRHKITKRGQNVTFRCDPISEHNRLYWYRQTLGQGPEFLTYFQNEAQLEKSRLLSDRFSAERPKGSFSTLEIQRTEQGDSAMYLCASSLVGQGKTEAFFGQGTRLTVV.

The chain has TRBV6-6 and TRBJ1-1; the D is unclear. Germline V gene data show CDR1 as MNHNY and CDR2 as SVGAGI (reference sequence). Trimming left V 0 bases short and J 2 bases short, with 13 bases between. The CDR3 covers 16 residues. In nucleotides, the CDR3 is TGTGCCAGCAGTTACTCGTATTTAGCGGGAAACACTGAAGCTTTCTTT. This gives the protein CASSYSYLAGNTEAFF.

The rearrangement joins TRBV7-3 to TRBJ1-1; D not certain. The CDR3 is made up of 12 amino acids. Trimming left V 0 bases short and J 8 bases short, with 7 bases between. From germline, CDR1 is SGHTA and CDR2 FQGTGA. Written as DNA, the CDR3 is TGTGCCAGCAGCTTAACGTTTCAGGAAGCTTTCTTT. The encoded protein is CASSLTFQEAFF. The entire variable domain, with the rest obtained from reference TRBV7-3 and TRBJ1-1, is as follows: GAGVSQTPSNKVTEKGKYVELRCDPISGHTALYWYRQSLGQGPEFLIYFQGTGAADDSGLPNDRFFAVRPEGSVSTLKIQRTERGDSAVYLCASSLTFQEAFFGQGTRLTVV.

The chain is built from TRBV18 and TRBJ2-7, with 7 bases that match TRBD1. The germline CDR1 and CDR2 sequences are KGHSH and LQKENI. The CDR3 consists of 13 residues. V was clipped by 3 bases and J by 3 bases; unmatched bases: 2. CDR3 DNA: TGTGCCAGCTCACCTGGACAGGACTACGAGCAGTACTTC. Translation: CASSPGQDYEQYF.

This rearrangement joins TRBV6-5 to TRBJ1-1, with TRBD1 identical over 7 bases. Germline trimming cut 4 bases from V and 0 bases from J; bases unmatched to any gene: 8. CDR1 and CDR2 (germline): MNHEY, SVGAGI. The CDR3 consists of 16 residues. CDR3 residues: CASSSRQGAMNTEAFF. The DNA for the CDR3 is TGTGCCAGCAGTTCGAGACAGGGAGCTATGAACACTGAAGCTTTCTTT.

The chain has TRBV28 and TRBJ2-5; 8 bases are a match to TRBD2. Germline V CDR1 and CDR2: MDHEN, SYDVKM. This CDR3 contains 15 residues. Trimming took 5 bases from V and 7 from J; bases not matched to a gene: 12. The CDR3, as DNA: TGTGCCAGCAGTCCGGGTCGGGGGGGGGCCAGGACCCAGTACTTC. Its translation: CASSPGRGGARTQYF. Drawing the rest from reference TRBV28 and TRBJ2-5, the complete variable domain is DVKVTQSSRYLVKRTGEKVFLECVQDMDHENMFWYRQDPGLGLRLIYFSYDVKMKEKGDIPEGYSVSREKKERFSLILESASTNQTSMYLCASSPGRGGARTQYFGPGTRLLVL.

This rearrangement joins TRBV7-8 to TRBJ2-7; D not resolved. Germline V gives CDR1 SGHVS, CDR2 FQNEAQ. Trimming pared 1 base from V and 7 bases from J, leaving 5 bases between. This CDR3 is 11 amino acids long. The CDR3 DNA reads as TGTGCCAGCAGCTTAGGACTGGAGCAGTACGTC. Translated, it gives CASSLGLEQYV.

In nucleotides, the CDR3 is TGTGCTAGTACCCGCTCGAGCGAGGGAGAGACCCAGTACTTC. It specifies CASTRSSEGETQYF. The V gene is TRBV12-5, the J gene TRBJ2-5, with TRBD2 as a possible D gene (5 bases). The CDR3 is 14 amino acids. Per the germline V gene, CDR1 is LGHNT and CDR2 is FRNRAP. The V gene lost 8 bases and the J gene lost 4 bases, with 17 bases spanning the gap.

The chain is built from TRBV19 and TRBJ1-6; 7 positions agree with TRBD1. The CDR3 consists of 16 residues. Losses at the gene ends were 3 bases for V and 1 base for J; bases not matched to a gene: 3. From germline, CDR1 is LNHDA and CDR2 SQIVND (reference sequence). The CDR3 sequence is CASSIGTVSYNSPLHF. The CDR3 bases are TGTGCCAGTAGTATCGGGACAGTTTCCTATAATTCACCCCTCCACTTT.